Listed here is a single T cell receptor beta chain. Reverse transcription of about 0.5 to 1 ug RNA used random hexamers. Across 54 Vbeta and 13 Jbeta, immunoSEQ multiplex PCR amplified TCR beta CDR3. One entry per CDR3 protein results from TCRdb running MiXCR on the immunoSEQ multiplex PCR reads. The profile shows around 180,000 distinct CDR3 sequences, roughly 95% of them singletons. This CDR3 region has 13 residues. Germline V CDR1 and CDR2: DFQATT, SNEGSKA (reference sequence). Trimming cost V 6 bases and J 1 base, with 12 bases left between them. This specimen comes from a study of CD8 T cells in Susac syndrome. Sequencing of TCR beta was carried out in blood CD8+ and CD4+ T cells. In contrast to the negatively isolated CD8+ and CD4+ T cells, TEMRA cells were FACS-enriched.

The sample taken for sequencing was CD4+ T cells from PBMCs. The receptor was derived from a human donor with multiple sclerosis. The chain is built from TRBV20-1 and TRBJ1-1, with D hard to call. The CDR3: CSAPSPSNTEAFF. DNA for the CDR3: TGCAGTGCCCCGAGTCCGTCGAACACTGAAGCTTTCTTT.